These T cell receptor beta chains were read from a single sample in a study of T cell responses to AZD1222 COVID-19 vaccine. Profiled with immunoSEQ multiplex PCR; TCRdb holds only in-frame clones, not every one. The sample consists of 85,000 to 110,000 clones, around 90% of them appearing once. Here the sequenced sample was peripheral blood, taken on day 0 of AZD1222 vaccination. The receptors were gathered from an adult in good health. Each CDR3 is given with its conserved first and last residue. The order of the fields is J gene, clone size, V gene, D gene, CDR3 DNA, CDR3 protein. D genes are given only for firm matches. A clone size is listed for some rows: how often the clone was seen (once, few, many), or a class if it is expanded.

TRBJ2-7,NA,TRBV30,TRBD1,TGTGCCTCGGGACAGGGGGCCTACGAGCAGTACTTC,CASGQGAYEQYF
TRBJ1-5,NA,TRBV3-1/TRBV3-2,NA,TGTGCCAGCAGCCAGGTGGGGCAGCCCCAGCATTTT,CASSQVGQPQHF
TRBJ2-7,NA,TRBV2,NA,TGTGCCAGCAGCCCGGGTCGTGACTACGAGCAGTACTTC,CASSPGRDYEQYF
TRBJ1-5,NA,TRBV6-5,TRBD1,TGTGCCAGCAGCTTACAACGACAGGGCGGTCAGCCCCAGCATTTT,CASSLQRQGGQPQHF
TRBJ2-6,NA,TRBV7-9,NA,TGTGCCAGCAGCGCTAAAATGGCCTCTGGGGCCAACGTCCTGACTTTC,CASSAKMASGANVLTF
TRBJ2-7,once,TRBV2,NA,TGTGCCAGCGGGGGGCAGGTTTACGAGCAGTACTTC,CASGGQVYEQYF
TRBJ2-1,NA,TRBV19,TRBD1,TGTGCCAGTAGCCCGGGACAGGGGTTTTATGAGCAGTTCTTC,CASSPGQGFYEQFF
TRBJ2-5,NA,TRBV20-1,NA,TGCAGTGCTATGCAAGAGACCCAGTACTTC,CSAMQETQYF
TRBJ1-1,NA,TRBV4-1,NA,TGCGCCAGCGTGGGGCGCTCCCTCCGGAACACTGAAGCTTTCTTT,CASVGRSLRNTEAFF
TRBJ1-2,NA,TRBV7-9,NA,TGTGCCAGCAGCCGTATTAGTACAGGGAACTATGGCTACACCTTC,CASSRISTGNYGYTF
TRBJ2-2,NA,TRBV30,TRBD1,TGTGCCTGCGGACAGGGGCTTTTGACCGGGGAGCTGTTTTTT,CACGQGLLTGELFF
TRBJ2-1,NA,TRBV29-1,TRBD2,TGCAGCGTTGGTACCGGGACTAGCGGGGTCAATGAGCAGTTCTTC,CSVGTGTSGVNEQFF
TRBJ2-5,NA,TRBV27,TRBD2,TGTGCCAGCAGTTCCCCCGGGGTAGCGGGGGGCCGTCAAGAGACCCAGTACTTC,CASSSPGVAGGRQETQYF
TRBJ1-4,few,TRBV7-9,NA,TGTGCCAGCACTCAGAGTGGACCTGAAAAACTGTTTTTT,CASTQSGPEKLFF
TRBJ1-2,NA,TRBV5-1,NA,TGCGCCAGCAGCTTGGCAGATTCGGGGGGCTACACCTTC,CASSLADSGGYTF
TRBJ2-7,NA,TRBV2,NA,TGTGCCAGCAGTGATCTCCGCTACGAGCAGTACTTC,CASSDLRYEQYF
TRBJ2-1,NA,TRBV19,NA,TGTGCCAGTAGCGGGGGGCCGCCTCTTTGGGTAGAGTTCTTC,CASSGGPPLWVEFF
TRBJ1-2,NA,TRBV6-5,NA,TGTGCCAGCTCCAGGGGAGGATTCTATGGCTACACCTTC,CASSRGGFYGYTF
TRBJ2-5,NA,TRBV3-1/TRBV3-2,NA,TGTGCCAGCAGCCAAACCAGGTCCTCAGAGACCCAGTACTTC,CASSQTRSSETQYF
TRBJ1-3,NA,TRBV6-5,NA,TGTGCCAGCAGTCCGGGGGGTGAGGGTGGAAACACCATATATTTT,CASSPGGEGGNTIYF
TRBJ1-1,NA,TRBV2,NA,TGTGCCAGCACCAATCCGCCGTGGGCGGATGGAGCTTTCTTT,CASTNPPWADGAFF
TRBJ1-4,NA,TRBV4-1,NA,TGCGCCAGCAGCCAAACCACCGGGTCTCCTAATGAAAAACTGTTTTTT,CASSQTTGSPNEKLFF
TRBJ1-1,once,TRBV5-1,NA,TGCGCCAGCAGCTTGGTCGTGGCAGGGAAGACTGAAGCTTTCTTT,CASSLVVAGKTEAFF
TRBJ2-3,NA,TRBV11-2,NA,TGTGCCAGCAGCTTATGGGAGGATACGCAGTATTTT,CASSLWEDTQYF
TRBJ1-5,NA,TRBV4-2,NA,TGTGCCAGCAGCCCAAGAAGGGAAGGGAGGGGAACTCAGCCCCAGCATTTT,CASSPRREGRGTQPQHF
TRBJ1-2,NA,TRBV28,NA,TGTGCCAGCAGTGCAGGGCGGGGCTACACCTTC,CASSAGRGYTF
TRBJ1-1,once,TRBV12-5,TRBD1,TGTGCTAGTGGTCAACCGGGACAGAAGAACACTGAAGCTTTCTTT,CASGQPGQKNTEAFF
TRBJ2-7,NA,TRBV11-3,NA,TGTGCCAGCAGCTTAGAGTGGGGGACCTCCTACGAGCAGTACTTC,CASSLEWGTSYEQYF
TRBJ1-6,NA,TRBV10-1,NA,TGCGCCAGCAGTGAGGTTAGGGTTTCTCCCCTCCACTTT,CASSEVRVSPLHF
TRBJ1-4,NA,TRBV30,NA,TGTGCCTGGAGTCAGAAGGACGAAAAACTGTTTTTT,CAWSQKDEKLFF
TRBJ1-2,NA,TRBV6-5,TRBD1,TGTGCCAGCAGTTACTCTGCAGGGGGCAGGGATGGCTACACCTTC,CASSYSAGGRDGYTF
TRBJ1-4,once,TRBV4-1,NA,TGCGCCAGCAGCCAAGTTGGCAGGAAAGAAAAACTGTTTTTT,CASSQVGRKEKLFF
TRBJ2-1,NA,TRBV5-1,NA,TGCGCCAGCAGCCCTGGGGGGCTCTTTGAGCAGTTCTTC,CASSPGGLFEQFF
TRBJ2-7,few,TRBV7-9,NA,TGTGCCAGCAGACCGAGGAACACCTACGAGCAGTACTTC,CASRPRNTYEQYF
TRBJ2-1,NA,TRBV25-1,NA,TGTGCCAGCAGTGATTGGAGAAGCTCCTACAATGAGCAGTTCTTC,CASSDWRSSYNEQFF
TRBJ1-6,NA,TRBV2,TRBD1,TGTGCCAGCAGGCCGGGACAGGAGGCTTCACCCCTCCACTTT,CASRPGQEASPLHF
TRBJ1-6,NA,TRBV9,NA,TGTGCCAGCAGCGACTCCGGGACTAATTCACCCCTCCACTTT,CASSDSGTNSPLHF
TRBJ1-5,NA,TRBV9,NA,TGTGCCAGCAGCGTCAACTGGGGAGGGAATCAGCCCCAGCATTTT,CASSVNWGGNQPQHF
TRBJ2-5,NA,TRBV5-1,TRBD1,TGCGCCAGCAGAGGACAGGTTGGGGGAGAGACCCAGTACTTC,CASRGQVGGETQYF
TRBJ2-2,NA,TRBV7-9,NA,TGTGCCAGCAGCTTAGCGGGTAGCTGGACCGGGGAGCTGTTTTTT,CASSLAGSWTGELFF
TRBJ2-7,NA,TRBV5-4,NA,TGTGCCAGCAGCTGGGGGGGGCGTCCCTACGAGCAGTACTTC,CASSWGGRPYEQYF
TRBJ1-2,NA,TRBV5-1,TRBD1,TGCGCCACCCGGACAGGCCCAGGTCTTAACTATGGCTACACCTTC,CATRTGPGLNYGYTF
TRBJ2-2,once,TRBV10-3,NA,TGTGCCATCAGTGGGGGGGGCCCAGCCCACACCGGGGAGCTGTTTTTT,CAISGGGPAHTGELFF
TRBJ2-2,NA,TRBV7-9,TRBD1,TGTGCCAGCAGCCCCGGGACAGGGTTTACGAACACCGGGGAGCTGTTTTTT,CASSPGTGFTNTGELFF
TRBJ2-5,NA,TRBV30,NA,TGTGCCTTATCAGCCCTGGGGGGGCTTTCGGAGACCCAGTACTTC,CALSALGGLSETQYF
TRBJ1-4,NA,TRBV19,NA,TGTGCCAGTAGTATTGACCTACGGGAAAAACTGTTTTTT,CASSIDLREKLFF
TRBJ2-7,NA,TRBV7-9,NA,TGTGCCAGCAGCCCCCCGAGGACAGCCTACGAGCAGTACTTC,CASSPPRTAYEQYF
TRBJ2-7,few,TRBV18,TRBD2,TGTGCCAGCTCACCCTCACTAGCGGGGGACGAGCAGTACTTC,CASSPSLAGDEQYF
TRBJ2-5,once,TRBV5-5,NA,TGTGCCAGCAGCTTGGAGGTTGGGCCAGAGCGTTCCCAGTACTTC,CASSLEVGPERSQYF
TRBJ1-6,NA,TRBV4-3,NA,TGCGCCAGCAGCCAAGAGTTCCCCTCATCGAATTCACCCCTCCACTTT,CASSQEFPSSNSPLHF
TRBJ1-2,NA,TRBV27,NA,TGTGCCAGCAGTTCGGCAGGGGTCTACTATGGCTACACCTTC,CASSSAGVYYGYTF
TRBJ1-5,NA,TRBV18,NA,TGTGCCAGCTCACCAGAGAACGATCAGCCCCAGCATTTT,CASSPENDQPQHF